This T cell receptor beta chain was captured by sequencing in a study of T-cell reconstitution after alpha-beta-depleted transplantation in children. This CDR3 region has 16 residues. Germline values: CDR1 SQVTM, CDR2 ANQGSEA. J gave up 6 bases and V 2 bases, and 12 bases lay outside the gene matches. Construction of the TCRbeta library involved unique molecular identifiers. Via MiXCR, TCRdb re-called the PCR reads, giving one row per CDR3 protein. The top ten clones hold approximately 5.4% of a sample with a few hundred thousand distinct CDR3 sequences, approximately 9.9% of them seen once. The table lists this clonotype with many counts.

The V gene is TRBV29-1, the J gene TRBJ1-4; 7 bases are a match to TRBD1. The source of this sequence is a human donor who donated a stem cell graft to a child with SCID. The material sequenced was PBMCs from the stem cell graft donor, taken from the stem cell graft. CDR3 loop: CSVEWQGGPEHEKLFF. CDR3 nucleotide sequence: TGCAGCGTTGAATGGCAGGGGGGGCCGGAGCATGAAAAACTGTTTTTT.